What follows is one T cell receptor beta chain and its context. The sample comes from a study of OX40 agonist ivuxolimab in advanced cancers. Across the study: In this cohort, patients received ivuxolimab, an agonistic anti-OX40 (CD134) antibody. Subjects had a mean age of roughly 60 years, with a range of about 23 to 90; roughly 80% were male. A history of anti-PD-1, anti-PD-L1 or anti-CTLA-4 therapy was acceptable, and approximately 40% had some.

The protocol was immunoSEQ multiplex PCR, while the TCRdb copy is restricted to in-frame clones and leaves out a portion. The repertoire includes 82,000 or so clones, about 85% of them detected once, and under 3% sits in the top ten. Germline V gene sequence: CDR1 SGHNT, CDR2 YYREEE (reference sequence). The V end lost 1 base, the J end lost 2 bases, and 7 bases lay between the germline ends. The CDR3 spans 14 residues. The chain joins TRBV5-4 to TRBJ1-3, with a weak D call TRBD1 (6 bases). This sample comprised CD4+ or CD8+ T cells sorted from blood, obtained in a trial of the OX40 agonist ivuxolimab. This receptor was obtained from an adult with an advanced solid tumor such as melanoma, head and neck, liver or kidney cancer. CDR3 amino acids: CASSLQGTGNTIYF. The CDR3 nucleotides read TGTGCCAGCAGCTTGCAGGGGACTGGAAACACCATATATTTT.